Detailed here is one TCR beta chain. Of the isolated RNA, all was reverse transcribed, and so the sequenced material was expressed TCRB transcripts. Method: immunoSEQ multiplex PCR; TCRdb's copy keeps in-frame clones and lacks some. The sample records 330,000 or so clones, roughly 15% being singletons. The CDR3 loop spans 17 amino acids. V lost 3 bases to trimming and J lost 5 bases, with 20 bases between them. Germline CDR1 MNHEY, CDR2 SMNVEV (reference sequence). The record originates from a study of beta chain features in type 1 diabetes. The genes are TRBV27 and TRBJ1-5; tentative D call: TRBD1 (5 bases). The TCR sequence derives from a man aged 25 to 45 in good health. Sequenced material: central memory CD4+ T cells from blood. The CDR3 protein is CASSLVGTQGVYQPQHF. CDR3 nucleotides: TGTGCCAGCAGTTTGGTTGGCACGCAGGGAGTTTATCAGCCCCAGCATTTT.